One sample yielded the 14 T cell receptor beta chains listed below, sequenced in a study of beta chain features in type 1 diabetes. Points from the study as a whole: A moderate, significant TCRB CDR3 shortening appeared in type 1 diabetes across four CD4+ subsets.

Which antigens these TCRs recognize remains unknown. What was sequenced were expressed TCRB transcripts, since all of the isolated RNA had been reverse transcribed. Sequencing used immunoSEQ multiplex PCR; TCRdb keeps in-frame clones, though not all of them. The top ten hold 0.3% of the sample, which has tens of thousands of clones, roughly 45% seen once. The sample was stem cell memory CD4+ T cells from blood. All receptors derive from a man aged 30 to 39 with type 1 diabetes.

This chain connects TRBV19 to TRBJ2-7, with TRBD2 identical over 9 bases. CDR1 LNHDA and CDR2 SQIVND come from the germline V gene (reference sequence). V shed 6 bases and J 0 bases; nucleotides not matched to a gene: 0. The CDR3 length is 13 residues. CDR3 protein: CASRTSGSYEQYF. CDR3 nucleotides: TGTGCCAGTAGGACTAGCGGCTCCTACGAGCAGTACTTC.

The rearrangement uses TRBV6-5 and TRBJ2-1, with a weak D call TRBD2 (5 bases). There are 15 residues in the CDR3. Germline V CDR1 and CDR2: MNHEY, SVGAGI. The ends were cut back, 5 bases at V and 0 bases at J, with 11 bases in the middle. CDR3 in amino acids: CASSPSGSSYNEQFF. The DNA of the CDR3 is TGTGCCAGCAGTCCCTCGGGGAGCTCCTACAATGAGCAGTTCTTC.

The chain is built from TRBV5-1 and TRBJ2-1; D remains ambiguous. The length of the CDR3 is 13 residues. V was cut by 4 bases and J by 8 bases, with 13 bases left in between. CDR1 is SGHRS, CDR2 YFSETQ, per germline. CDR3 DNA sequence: TGCGCCAGCAGCACCATCCTAGACGATGAGCAGTTCTTC. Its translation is CASSTILDDEQFF.

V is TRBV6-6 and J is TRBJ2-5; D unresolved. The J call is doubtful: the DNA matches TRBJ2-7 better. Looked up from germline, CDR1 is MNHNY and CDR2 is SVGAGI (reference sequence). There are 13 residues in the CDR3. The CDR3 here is CASRRPNPSEQYF. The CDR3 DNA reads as TGTGCCAGCAGGCGGCCAAACCCCTCCGAGCAGTACTTC.

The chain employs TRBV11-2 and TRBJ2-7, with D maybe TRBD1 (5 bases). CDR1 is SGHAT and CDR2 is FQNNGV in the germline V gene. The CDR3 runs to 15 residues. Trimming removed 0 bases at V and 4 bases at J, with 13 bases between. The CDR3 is CASSLDQGQGYEQYF. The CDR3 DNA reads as TGTGCCAGCAGCTTAGATCAGGGTCAAGGGTACGAGCAGTACTTC.

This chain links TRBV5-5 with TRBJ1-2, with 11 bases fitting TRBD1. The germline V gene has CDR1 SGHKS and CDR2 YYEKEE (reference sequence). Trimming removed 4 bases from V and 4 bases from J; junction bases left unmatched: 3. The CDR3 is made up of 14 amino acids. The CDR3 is CASSAGTGGYGYTF. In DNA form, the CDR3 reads TGTGCCAGCAGCGCCGGGACAGGGGGCTATGGCTACACCTTC.

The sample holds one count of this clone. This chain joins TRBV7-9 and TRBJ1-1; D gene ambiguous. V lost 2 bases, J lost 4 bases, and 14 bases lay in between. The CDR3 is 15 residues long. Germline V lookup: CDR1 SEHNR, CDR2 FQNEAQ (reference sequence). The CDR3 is CASSLTRPEGTEAFF. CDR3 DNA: TGTGCCAGCAGCTTAACGCGACCGGAGGGCACTGAAGCTTTCTTT.

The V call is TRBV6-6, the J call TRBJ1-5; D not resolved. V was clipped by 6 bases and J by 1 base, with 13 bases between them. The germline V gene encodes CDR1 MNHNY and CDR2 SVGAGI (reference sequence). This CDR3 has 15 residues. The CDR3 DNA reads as TGTGCCAGCAGGCTACTTGAGCGGAGCAATCAGCCCCAGCATTTT. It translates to CASRLLERSNQPQHF.

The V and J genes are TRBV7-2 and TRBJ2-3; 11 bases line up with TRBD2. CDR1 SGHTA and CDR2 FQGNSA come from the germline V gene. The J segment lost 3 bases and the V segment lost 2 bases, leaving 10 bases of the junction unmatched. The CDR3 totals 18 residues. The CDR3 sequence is CASSLMGLAGGRTDTQYF. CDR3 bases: TGTGCCAGCAGCTTAATGGGGCTAGCGGGGGGTAGGACAGATACGCAGTATTTT. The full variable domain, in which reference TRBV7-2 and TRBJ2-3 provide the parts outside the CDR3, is GAGVSQSPSNKVTEKGKDVELRCDPISGHTALYWYRQSLGQGLEFLIYFQGNSAPDKSGLPSDRFSAERTGGSVSTLTIQRTQQEDSAVYLCASSLMGLAGGRTDTQYFGPGTRLTVL.

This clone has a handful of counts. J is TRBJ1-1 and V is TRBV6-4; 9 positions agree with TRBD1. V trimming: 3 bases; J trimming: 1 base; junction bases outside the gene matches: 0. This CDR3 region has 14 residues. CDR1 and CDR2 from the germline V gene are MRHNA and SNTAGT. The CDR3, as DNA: TGTGCCAGCAGTGAGGGACAGGGGAACACTGAAGCTTTCTTT. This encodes CASSEGQGNTEAFF.

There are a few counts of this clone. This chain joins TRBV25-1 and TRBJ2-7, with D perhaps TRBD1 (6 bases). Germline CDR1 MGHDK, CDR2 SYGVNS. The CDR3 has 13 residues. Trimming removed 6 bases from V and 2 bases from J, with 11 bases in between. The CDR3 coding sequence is TGTGCCAGCAGGCCGACAGGAACCTACGAGCAGTACTTC. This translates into CASRPTGTYEQYF.

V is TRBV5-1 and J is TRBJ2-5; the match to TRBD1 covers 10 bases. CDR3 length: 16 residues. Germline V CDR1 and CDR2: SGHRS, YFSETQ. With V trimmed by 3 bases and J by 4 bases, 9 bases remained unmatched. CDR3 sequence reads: CASSSLTDRGLETQYF. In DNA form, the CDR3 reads TGCGCCAGCAGCTCATTAACCGACAGGGGGCTAGAGACCCAGTACTTC.

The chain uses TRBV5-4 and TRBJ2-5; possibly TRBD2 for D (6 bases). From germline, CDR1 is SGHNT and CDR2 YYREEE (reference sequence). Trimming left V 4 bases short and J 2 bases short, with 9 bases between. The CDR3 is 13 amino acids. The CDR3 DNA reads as TGTGCCAGCAGCGGGACTTTTCAAGAGACCCAGTACTTC. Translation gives CASSGTFQETQYF.

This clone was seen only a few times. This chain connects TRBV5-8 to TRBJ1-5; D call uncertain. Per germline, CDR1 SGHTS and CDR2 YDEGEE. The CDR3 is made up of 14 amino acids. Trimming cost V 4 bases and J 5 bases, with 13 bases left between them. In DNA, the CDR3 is TGTGCCAGCAGCCATGAGGGCCCCGATCAGCCCCAGCATTTT. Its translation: CASSHEGPDQPQHF.